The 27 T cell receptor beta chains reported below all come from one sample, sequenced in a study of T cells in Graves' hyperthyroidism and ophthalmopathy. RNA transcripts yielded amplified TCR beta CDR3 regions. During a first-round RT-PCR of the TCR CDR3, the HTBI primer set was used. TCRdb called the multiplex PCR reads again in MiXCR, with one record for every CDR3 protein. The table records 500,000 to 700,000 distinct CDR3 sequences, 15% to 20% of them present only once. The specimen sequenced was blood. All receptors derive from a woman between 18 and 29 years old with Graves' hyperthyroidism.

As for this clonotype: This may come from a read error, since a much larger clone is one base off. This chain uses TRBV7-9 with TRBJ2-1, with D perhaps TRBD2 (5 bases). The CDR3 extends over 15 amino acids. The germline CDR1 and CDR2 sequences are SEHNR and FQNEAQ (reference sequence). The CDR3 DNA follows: TGTGCCGGCAGCTTAGCGCATCTAGCCAAGGATGAGCAGTTCTTC. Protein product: CAGSLAHLAKDEQFF.

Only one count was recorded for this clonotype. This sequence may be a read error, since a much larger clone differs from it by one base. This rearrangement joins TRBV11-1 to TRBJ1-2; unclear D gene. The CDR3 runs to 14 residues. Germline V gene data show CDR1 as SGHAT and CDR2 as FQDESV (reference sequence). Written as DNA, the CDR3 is TGTGCCAGCAGCTTTAATTCTATGGGCGACGGCTGCACCTTC. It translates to CASSFNSMGDGCTF.

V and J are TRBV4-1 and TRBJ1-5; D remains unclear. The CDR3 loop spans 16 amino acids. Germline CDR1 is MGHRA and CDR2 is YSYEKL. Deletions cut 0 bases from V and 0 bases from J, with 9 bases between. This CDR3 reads CASSQEHSYSNQPQHF. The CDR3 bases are TGCGCCAGCAGCCAAGAGCATAGTTATAGCAATCAGCCCCAGCATTTT.

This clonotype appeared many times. DNA of the CDR3: TGTGCCAGCAGTTTAGGTCAGAACAATTACAATGAGCAGTTCTTC. It codes for CASSLGQNNYNEQFF. The chain employs TRBV12-3 or TRBV12-4 and TRBJ2-1; D is undetermined. V shed 1 base and J shed 4 bases, with 11 bases lying between them. The CDR3 loop spans 15 amino acids.

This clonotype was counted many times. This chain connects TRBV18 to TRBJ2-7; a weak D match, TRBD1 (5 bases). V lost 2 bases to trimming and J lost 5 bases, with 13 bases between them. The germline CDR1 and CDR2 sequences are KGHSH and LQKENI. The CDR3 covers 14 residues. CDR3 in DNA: TGTGCCAGCTCACCAACACAGGAACTGGACGAGCAGTACTTC. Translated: CASSPTQELDEQYF.

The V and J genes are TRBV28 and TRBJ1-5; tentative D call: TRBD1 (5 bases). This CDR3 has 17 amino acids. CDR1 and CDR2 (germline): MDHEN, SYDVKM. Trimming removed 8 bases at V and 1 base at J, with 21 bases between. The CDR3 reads CASLYGGPLGSNQPQHF. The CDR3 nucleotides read TGTGCCAGCCTTTATGGGGGACCGTTGGGGAGCAATCAGCCCCAGCATTTT.

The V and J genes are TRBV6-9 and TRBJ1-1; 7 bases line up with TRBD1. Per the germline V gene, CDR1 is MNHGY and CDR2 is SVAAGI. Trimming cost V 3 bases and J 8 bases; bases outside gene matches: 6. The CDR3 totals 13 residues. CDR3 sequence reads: CASSYRLDREAFF. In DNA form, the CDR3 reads TGTGCCAGCAGTTACCGGCTGGACAGGGAAGCTTTCTTT.

CDR3 loop: CASSQEWGTDTQYF. The DNA for the CDR3 is TGTGCCAGCAGCCAAGAGTGGGGCACAGATACGCAGTATTTT. The rearrangement links TRBV14 to TRBJ2-3; D unclear. The germline CDR1 and CDR2 sequences are SGHDN and FVKESK. CDR3 size: 14 residues. Trimming took off 0 bases at V and 1 base at J, with 5 bases between the two ends. The full variable domain, with the rest looked up from reference TRBV14 and TRBJ2-3, is EAGVTQFPSHSVIEKGQTVTLRCDPISGHDNLYWYRRVMGKEIKFLLHFVKESKQDESGMPNNRFLAERTGGTYSTLKVQPAELEDSGVYFCASSQEWGTDTQYFGPGTRLTVL.

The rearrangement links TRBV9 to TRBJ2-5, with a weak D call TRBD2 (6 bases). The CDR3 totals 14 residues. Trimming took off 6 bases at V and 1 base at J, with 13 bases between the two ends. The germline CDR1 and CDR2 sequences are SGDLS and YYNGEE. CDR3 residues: CASTKTGGQETQYF. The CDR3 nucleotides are TGTGCCAGCACCAAAACCGGGGGCCAAGAGACCCAGTACTTC.

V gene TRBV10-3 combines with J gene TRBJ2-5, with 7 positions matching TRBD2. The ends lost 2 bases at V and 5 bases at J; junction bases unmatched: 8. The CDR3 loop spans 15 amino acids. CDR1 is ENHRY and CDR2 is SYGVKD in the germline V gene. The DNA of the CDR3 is TGTGCCATCAGTGAGAGCGGGACCCCGGGGGAGACCCAGTACTTC. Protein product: CAISESGTPGETQYF.

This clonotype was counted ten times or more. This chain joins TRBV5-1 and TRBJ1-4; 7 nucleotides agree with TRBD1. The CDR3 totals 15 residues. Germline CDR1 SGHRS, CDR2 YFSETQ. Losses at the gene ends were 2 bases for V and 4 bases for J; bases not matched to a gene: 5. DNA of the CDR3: TGCGCCAGCAGCTTCGGGGACAGTTATAATGAAAAACTGTTTTTT. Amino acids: CASSFGDSYNEKLFF.

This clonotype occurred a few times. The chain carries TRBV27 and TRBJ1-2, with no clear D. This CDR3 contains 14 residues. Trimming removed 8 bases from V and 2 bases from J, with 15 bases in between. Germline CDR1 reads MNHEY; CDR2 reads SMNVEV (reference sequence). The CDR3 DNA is TGTGCCAGCGGAACACTGGTCCGGAACTATGGCTACACCTTC. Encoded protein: CASGTLVRNYGYTF.

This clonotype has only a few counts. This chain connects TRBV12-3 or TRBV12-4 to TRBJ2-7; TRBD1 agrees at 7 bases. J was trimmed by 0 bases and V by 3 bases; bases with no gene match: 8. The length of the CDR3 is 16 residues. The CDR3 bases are TGTGCCAGCAGTTTCTACAGGGGACATTCCTCCTACGAGCAGTACTTC. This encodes CASSFYRGHSSYEQYF.

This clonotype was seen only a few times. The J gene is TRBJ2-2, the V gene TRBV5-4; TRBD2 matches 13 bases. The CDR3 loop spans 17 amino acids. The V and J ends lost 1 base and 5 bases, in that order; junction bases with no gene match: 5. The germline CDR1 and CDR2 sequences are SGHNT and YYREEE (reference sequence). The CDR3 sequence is CASSLRPGLAGTGELFF. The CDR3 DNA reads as TGTGCCAGCAGCTTGAGACCGGGACTAGCGGGGACCGGGGAGCTGTTTTTT.

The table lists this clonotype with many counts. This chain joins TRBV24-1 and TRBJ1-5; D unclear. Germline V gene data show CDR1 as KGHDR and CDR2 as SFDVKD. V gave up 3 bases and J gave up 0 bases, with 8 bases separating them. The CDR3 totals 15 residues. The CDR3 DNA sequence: TGTGCCACCAGTGATCACAGCCCTAGCAATCAGCCCCAGCATTTT. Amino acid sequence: CATSDHSPSNQPQHF.

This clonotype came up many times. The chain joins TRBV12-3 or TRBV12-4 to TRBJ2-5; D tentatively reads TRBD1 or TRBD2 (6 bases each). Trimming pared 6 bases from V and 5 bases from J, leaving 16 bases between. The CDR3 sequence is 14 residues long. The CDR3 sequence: CASRTSQGRETQYF. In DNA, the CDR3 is TGTGCCAGCAGAACAAGCCAGGGGAGGGAGACCCAGTACTTC.

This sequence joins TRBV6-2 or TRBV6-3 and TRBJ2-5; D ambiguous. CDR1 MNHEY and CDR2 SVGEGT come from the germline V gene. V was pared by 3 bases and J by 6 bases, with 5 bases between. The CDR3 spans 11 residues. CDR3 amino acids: CASSYDQTQYF. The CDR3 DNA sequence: TGTGCCAGCAGTTATGACCAGACCCAGTACTTC.

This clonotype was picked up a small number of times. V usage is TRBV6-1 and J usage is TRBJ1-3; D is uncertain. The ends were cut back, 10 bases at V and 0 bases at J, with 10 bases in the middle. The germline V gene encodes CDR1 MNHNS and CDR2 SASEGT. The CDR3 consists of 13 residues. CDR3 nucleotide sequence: TGTGCCACCCGGGAAGGCTCTGGAAACACCATATATTTT. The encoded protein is CATREGSGNTIYF.

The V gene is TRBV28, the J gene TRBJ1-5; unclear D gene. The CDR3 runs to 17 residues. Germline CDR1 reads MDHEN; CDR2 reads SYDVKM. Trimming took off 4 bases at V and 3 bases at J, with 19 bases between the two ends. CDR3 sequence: CASSSPSLGIDNQPQHF. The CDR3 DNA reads TGTGCCAGCAGTTCCCCCTCTCTAGGGATCGACAATCAGCCCCAGCATTTT.

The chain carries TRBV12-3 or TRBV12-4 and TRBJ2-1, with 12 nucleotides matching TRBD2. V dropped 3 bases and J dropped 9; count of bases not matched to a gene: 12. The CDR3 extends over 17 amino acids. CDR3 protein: CASSFLVLLAGGCEQFF. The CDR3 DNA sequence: TGTGCCAGCAGTTTTCTGGTTCTACTAGCGGGAGGATGTGAGCAGTTCTTC.

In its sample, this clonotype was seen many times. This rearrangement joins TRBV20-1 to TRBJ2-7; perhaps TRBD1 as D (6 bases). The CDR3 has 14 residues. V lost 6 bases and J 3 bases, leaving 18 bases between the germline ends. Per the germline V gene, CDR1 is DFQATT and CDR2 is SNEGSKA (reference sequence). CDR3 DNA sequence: TGCAGTGCCACCTACCCGGGCAGGGGCTACGAGCAGTACTTC. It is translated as CSATYPGRGYEQYF.

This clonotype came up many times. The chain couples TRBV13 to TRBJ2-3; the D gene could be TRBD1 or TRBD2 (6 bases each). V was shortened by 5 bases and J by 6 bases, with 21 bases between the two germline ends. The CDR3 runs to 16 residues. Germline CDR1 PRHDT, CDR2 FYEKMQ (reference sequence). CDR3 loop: CASSQNREEIIDTQYF. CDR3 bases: TGTGCCAGCAGCCAGAACAGGGAGGAGATCATCGATACGCAGTATTTT.

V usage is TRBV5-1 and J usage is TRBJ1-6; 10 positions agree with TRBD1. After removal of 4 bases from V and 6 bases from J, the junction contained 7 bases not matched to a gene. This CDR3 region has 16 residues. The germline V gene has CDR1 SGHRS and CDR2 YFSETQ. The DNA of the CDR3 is TGCGCCAGCAGCGCCACGACAGGGGGCTTTAATTCACCCCTCCACTTT. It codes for CASSATTGGFNSPLHF.

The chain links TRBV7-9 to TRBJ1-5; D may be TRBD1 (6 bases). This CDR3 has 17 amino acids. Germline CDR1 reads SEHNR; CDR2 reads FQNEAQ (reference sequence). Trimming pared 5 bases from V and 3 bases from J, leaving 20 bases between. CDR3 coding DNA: TGTGCCAGCAGCCGCGGGGGGGGCGGCCCACCCAATCAGCCCCAGCATTTT. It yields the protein CASSRGGGGPPNQPQHF.

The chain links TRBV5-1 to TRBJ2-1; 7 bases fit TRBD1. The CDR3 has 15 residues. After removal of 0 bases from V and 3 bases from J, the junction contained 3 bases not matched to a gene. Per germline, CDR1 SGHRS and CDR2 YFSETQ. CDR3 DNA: TGCGCCAGCAGCTTGGATGGACAGGACTACAATGAGCAGTTCTTC. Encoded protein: CASSLDGQDYNEQFF. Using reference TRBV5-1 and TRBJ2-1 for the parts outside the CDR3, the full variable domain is KAGVTQTPRYLIKTRGQQVTLSCSPISGHRSVSWYQQTPGQGLQFLFEYFSETQRNKGNFPGRFSGRQFSNSRSEMNVSTLELGDSALYLCASSLDGQDYNEQFFGPGTRLTVL.

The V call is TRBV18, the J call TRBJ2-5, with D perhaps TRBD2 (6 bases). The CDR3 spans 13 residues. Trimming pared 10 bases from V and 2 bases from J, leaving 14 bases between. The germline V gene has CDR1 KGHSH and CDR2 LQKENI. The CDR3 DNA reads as TGTGCCACTGAACGGAGCGGGCAAGAGACCCAGTACTTC. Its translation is CATERSGQETQYF. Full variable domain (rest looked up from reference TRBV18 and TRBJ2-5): NAGVMQNPRHLVRRRGQEARLRCSPMKGHSHVYWYRQLPEEGLKFMVYLQKENIIDESGMPKERFSAEFPKEGPSILRIQQVVRGDSAAYFCATERSGQETQYFGPGTRLLVL.

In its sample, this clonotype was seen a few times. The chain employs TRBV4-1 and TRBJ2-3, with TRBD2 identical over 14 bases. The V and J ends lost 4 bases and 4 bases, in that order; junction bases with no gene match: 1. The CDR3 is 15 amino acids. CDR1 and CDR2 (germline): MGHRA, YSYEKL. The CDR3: CASSLTSGGADTQYF. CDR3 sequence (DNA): TGCGCCAGCAGCCTGACTAGCGGGGGGGCAGATACGCAGTATTTT.